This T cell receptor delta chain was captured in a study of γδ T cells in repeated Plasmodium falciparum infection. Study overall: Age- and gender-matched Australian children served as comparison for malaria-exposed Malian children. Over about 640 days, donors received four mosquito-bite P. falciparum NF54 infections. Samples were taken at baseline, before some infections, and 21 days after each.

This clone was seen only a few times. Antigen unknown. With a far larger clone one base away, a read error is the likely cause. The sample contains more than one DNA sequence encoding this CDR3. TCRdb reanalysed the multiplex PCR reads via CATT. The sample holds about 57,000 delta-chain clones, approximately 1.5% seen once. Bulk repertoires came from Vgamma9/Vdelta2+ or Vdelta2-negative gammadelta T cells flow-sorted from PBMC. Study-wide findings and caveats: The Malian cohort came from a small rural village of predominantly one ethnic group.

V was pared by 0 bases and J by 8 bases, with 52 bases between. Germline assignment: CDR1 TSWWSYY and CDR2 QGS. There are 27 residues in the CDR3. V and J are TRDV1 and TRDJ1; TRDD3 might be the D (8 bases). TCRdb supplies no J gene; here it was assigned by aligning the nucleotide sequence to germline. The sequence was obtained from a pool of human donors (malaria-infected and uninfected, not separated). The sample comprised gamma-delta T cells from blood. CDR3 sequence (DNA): TGTGCTCTTGGGGAACTCCACCCTTTAAGGTTCCTACCTTACTGGGGGTCCCCTTCCTTTCACATAGGGAAACTCATCTTT. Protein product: CALGELHPLRFLPYWGSPSFHIGKLIF.